This record concerns one T cell receptor beta chain sequence. Germline lookup yields CDR1 DFQATT and CDR2 SNEGSKA (reference sequence). The CDR3 totals 16 residues. V was clipped by 5 bases and J by 0 bases, with 20 bases between them. The data stem from a study of T-cell memory formation after mild COVID-19. TCRdb reanalysed the 5' RACE reads using MiXCR and keeps one entry per CDR3 protein. Of about 150,000 distinct CDR3 sequences listed, roughly a fifth were seen once; the top ten hold 2% to 2.5%. This chain links TRBV20-1 with TRBJ2-7, with D possibly being TRBD2 (5 bases). The sample comprised PBMCs or a T cell subset sorted from them (not recorded which). The clonotype comes from an adult woman who had mild COVID-19 (a few samples of this study predate the infection). Cell type and time point are not known. CDR3 nucleotides: TGCAGTGCTCGCCCTATAGAGCGGAGCCGCTCCTACGAGCAGTACTTC. Translated: CSARPIERSRSYEQYF.